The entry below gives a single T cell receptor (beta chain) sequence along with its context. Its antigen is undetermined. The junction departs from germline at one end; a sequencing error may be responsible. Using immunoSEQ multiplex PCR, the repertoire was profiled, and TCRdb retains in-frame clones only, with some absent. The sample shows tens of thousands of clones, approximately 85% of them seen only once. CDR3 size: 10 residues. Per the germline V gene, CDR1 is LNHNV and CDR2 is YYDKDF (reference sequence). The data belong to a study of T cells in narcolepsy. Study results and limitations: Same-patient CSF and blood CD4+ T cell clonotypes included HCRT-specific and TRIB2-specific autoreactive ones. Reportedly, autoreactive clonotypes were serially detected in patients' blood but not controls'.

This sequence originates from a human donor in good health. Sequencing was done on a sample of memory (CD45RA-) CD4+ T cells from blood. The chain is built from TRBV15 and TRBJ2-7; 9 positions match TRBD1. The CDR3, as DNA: TGTGCCACCAGAGGGACAGGGCCATGTTTC. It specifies CATRGTGPCF.